This T cell receptor (beta chain) was obtained from a study of shared clonotypes between healthy human individuals (dated by TCRdb to 2020 to 2021). With respect to the entire study: A couple of women and three men aged 18 to 49 years were included in the cohort. Between about 0.8 and 8.9 billion PBMCs per donor were obtained by leukapheresis. Libraries were prepared and TCR repertoires were sequenced by different laboratories using diverse techniques, in order to increase sequencing depth and limit assay-specific biases. For each donor, CD4 naive and CD4 memory were each run on three plates, CD8 naive on two plates, and CD8 memory on one plate. To estimate repertoire size and how much clonotypes are shared between individuals, the study performed deep sequencing of blood TCR repertoires from 4 to 6 healthy adults. The full study reports these points: Larger estimated clonotype richness was generally found for naive subsets than for memory subsets. The small number of donors limited the genetic and exposure-history diversity represented. Across a handful of donors, approximately 4.9% of naive CD4, around 3.3% of naive CD8, around 2.5% of memory CD4, and 0.4% to 0.45% of memory CD8 clonotypes were shared. Incomplete sequencing was indicated by rarefaction of sorted-subset datasets, despite the large sequencing depth. Based on pairwise subsampling, the degree of clonotype sharing among donors was expected to be affected by sequencing depth. Sampling was restricted to blood, and TCR repertoires in tissue are likely to differ from TCR repertoires in blood. Clonotypes shared by all four sorted-subset donors showed higher generation probabilities than non-shared clonotypes.

For this clone: No antigen is known for it. Base qualities are missing; no much larger clone stands one base away.

CDR1 and CDR2, per the germline V gene (reference sequence), are LNHDA and SQIVND. Reading from cysteine to phenylalanine, the CDR3 counts 15 amino acids. CDR3 DNA is the only sequence kept; it has 45 bases, read in frame from the first base. V lost 3 bases and J lost 4 bases, and the count of bases not matched to a germline gene is 5. TCR CDR3 regions were amplified from genomic DNA by multiplex PCR using the deep immunoSEQ assay. For each cell subset, the extracted genomic DNA was distributed evenly across all wells of several immunoSEQ 96-well plates, and each plate served as one replicate. For sorted subsets, each replicate PCR was loaded with 200 to 250 ng genomic DNA, equivalent to 30,000 or so T cell genomes. The purified libraries were quantified using a Qubit 3.0 fluorometer, sized with a Bioanalyzer 2100, and then quantified again using the KAPA Library Quantification kit. Every immunoSEQ 96-well plate was sequenced on a separate single-read 150-cycle Illumina NextSeq 550 flow cell. Regarding the original processing steps: Because the immunoSEQ output held only junctional sequences and lacked quality scores, the filtering could not match the filtering applied to full-length reads. To assign V/J genes and CDR3, sequences were annotated against IMGT germline references using PyIR, a Python wrapper for IgBLAST v1.9. Reads were filtered out if the reads had weak V/J assignments (E-value above 1e-6), no CDR3, stop codons, out-of-frame junctions, or ambiguous translated residues. V3J clonotypes were defined by identical inferred V gene, J gene, and CDR3 amino acid sequence. Percentage overlap between repertoires was computed as shared unique clonotypes divided by the size of the smaller repertoire. Repertoire richness was assessed with RTK rarefaction, the Chao1 estimator, and Recon v2.1 estimates of unobserved clonotypes. Generation probabilities were computed with OLGA for all TCRbeta clonotypes obtained by the gDNA method from a handful of donors. Imported from immuneACCESS, the table was reduced by TCRdb to in-frame sequences with V and J called. These copies leave out some clones; in studies compared against another copy, an unresolved V gene accounts for under half, and the cause of the remainder is not known. D and trimming were read from the DNA, whereas the V and J calls and clone size are those reported in that table. This sample holds fewer than 1.8 million clones; approximately 98.5% were observed only once. The leading ten clones occupy about 0.4% of the sample.

Healthy HIV-negative adults with no recently reported acute infections or vaccinations were included as donors. Only Caucasian adults living in Nashville, Tennessee, USA were represented among the donors. CD4+ T cells were enriched by magnetic negative selection; naive cells were then positively selected on CD45RA, and the negative fraction formed the memory subset. Blood was obtained by leukapheresis, after which PBMCs were separated by Ficoll-Histopaque density gradient centrifugation and cryopreserved in liquid nitrogen vapor phase. Analytical flow cytometry was used to check the purity and quantity of every magnetically sorted T cell population. Each sorted fraction had its genomic DNA isolated and then quantified by UV absorbance on a Nanodrop 2000c.

The sequencing input was naive CD4+ T cells sorted from blood. What the cell subset or site label conveys for this sample: CD45RA+ positively selected. The sequence was collected from a man aged 25-45 years in good health. The chain was built from TRBV19 and TRBJ2-3, with 9 bases matching TRBD1. The CDR3 region has the sequence CASSIGQGFADTQYF. The DNA reads as follows: TGTGCCAGTAGTATTGGACAGGGGTTCGCAGATACGCAGTATTTT.